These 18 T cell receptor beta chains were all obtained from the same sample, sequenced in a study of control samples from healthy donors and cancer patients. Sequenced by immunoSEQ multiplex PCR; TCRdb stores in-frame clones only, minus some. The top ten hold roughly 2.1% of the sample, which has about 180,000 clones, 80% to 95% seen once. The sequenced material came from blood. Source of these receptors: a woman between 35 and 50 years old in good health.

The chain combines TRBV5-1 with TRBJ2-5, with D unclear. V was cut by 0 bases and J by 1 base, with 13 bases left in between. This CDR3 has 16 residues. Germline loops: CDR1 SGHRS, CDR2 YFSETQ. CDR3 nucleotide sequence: TGCGCCAGCAGCTTGGGAGTTGCGGTACCCCAAGAGACCCAGTACTTC. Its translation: CASSLGVAVPQETQYF. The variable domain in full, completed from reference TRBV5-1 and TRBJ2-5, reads KAGVTQTPRYLIKTRGQQVTLSCSPISGHRSVSWYQQTPGQGLQFLFEYFSETQRNKGNFPGRFSGRQFSNSRSEMNVSTLELGDSALYLCASSLGVAVPQETQYFGPGTRLLVL.

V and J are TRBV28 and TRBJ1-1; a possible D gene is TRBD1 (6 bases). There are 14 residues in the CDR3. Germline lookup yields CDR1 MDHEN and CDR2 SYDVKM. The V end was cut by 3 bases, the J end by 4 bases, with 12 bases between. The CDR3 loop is CASSLGGAGTEAFF. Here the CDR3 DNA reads TGTGCCAGCAGTTTGGGGGGCGCAGGCACTGAAGCTTTCTTT.

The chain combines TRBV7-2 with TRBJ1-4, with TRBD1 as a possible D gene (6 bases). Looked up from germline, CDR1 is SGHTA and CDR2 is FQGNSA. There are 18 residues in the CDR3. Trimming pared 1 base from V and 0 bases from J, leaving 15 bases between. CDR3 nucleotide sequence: TGTGCCAGCAGCTTAGTCCGGCAGGGGACTGCAACTAATGAAAAACTGTTTTTT. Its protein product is CASSLVRQGTATNEKLFF.

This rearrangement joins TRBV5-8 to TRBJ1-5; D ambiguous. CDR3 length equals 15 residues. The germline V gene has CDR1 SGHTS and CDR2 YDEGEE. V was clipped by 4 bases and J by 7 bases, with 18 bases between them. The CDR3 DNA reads TGTGCCAGCAGCCAAAATGGGCGAAACGGGCAGCCCCAGCATTTT. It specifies CASSQNGRNGQPQHF.

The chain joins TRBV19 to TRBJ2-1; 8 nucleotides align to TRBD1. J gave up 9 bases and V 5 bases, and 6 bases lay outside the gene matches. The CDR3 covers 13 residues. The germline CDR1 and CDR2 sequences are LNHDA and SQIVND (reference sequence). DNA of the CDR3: TGTGCCAGTAGTTCTCAGGGGGCGGGTGAGCAGTTCTTC. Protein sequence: CASSSQGAGEQFF.

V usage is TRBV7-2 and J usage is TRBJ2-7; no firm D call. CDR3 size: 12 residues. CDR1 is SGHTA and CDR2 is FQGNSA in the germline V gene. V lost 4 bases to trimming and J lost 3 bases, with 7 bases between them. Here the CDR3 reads CASSSSRYEQYF. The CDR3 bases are TGTGCCAGCAGCTCCTCGCGCTACGAGCAGTACTTC.

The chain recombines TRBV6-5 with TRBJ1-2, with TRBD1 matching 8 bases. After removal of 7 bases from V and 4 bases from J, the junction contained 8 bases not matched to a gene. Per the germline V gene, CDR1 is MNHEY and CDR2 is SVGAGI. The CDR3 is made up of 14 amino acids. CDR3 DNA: TGTGCCAGCACCTCCGGGACAGGCACCTATGGCTACACCTTC. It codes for CASTSGTGTYGYTF.

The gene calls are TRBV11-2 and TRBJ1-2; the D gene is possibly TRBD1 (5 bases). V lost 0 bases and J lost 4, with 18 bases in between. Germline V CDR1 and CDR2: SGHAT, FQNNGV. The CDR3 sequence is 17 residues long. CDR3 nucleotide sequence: TGTGCCAGCAGCTTAGATCAGACCCAGGGAGGCGGCTATGGCTACACCTTC. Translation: CASSLDQTQGGGYGYTF.

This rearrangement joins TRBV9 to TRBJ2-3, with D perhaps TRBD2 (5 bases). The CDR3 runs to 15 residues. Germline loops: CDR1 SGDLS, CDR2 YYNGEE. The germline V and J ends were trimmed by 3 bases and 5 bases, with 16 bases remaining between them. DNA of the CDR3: TGTGCCAGCAGCGCCGGACTCCTTGACGTAGATACGCAGTATTTT. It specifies CASSAGLLDVDTQYF.

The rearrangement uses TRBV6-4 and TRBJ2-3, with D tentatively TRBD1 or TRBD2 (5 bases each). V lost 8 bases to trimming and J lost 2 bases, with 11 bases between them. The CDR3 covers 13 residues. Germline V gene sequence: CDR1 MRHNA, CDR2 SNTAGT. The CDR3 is CASSRDDTDTQYF. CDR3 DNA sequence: TGTGCCAGCTCCCGGGACGACACAGATACGCAGTATTTT.

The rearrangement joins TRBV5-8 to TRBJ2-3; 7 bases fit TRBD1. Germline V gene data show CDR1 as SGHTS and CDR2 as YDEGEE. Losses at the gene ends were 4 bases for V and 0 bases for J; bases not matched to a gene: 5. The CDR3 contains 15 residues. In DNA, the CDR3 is TGTGCCAGCAGCCCCGGGACAGCTAGCACAGATACGCAGTATTTT. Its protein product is CASSPGTASTDTQYF. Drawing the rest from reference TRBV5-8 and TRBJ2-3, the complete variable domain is EAGVTQSPTHLIKTRGQQATLRCSPISGHTSVYWYQQALGLGLQFLLWYDEGEERNRGNFPPRFSGRQFPNYSSELNVNALELEDSALYLCASSPGTASTDTQYFGPGTRLTVL.

The CDR3 protein is CATQGAREQYF. CDR3 sequence (DNA): TGTGCCACACAGGGGGCGCGGGAGCAGTACTTC. V gene TRBV7-9 combines with J gene TRBJ2-7; 9 positions agree with TRBD1. The junction had 5 bases not matched to a gene; V was cut back by 10 bases and J by 7 bases. Germline V gives CDR1 SEHNR, CDR2 FQNEAQ (reference sequence). The CDR3 is 11 residues long.

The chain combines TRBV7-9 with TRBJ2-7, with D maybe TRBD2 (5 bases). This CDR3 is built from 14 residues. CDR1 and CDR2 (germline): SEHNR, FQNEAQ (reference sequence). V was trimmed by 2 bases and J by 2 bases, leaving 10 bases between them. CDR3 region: CASSLSPGTYEQYF. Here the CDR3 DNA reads TGTGCCAGCAGCTTATCTCCGGGAACCTACGAGCAGTACTTC. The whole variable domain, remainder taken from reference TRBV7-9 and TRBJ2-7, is DTGVSQNPRHKITKRGQNVTFRCDPISEHNRLYWYRQTLGQGPEFLTYFQNEAQLEKSRLLSDRFSAERPKGSFSTLEIQRTEQGDSAMYLCASSLSPGTYEQYFGPGTRLTVT.

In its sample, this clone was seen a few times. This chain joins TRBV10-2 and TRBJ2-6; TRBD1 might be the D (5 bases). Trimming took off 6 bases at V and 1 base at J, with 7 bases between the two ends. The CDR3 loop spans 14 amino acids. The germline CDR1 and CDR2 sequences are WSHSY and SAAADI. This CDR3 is CASRDISGANVLTF. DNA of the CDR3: TGCGCCAGCAGGGACATATCTGGGGCCAACGTCCTGACTTTC.

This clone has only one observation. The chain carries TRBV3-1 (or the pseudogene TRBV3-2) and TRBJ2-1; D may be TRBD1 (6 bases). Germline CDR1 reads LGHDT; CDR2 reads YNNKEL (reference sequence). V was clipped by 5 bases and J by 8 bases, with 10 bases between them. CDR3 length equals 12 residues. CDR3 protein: CASSNRVDEQFF. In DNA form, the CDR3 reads TGTGCCAGCAGCAACAGGGTCGATGAGCAGTTCTTC.

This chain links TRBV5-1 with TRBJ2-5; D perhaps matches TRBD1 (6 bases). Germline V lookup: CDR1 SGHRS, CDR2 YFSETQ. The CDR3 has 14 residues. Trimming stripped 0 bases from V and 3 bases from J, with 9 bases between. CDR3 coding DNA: TGCGCCAGCAGCTTGGGACAGGTGGAAGAGACCCAGTACTTC. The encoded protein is CASSLGQVEETQYF.

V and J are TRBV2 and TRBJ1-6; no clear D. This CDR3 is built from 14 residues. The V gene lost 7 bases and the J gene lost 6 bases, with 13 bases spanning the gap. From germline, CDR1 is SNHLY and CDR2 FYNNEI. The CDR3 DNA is TGTGCCAGCACACGTTCAAAGGGTAATTCACCCCTCCACTTT. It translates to CASTRSKGNSPLHF. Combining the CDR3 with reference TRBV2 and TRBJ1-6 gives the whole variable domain EPEVTQTPSHQVTQMGQEVILRCVPISNHLYFYWYRQILGQKVEFLVSFYNNEISEKSEIFDDQFSVERPDGSNFTLKIRSTKLEDSAMYFCASTRSKGNSPLHFGNGTRLTVT.

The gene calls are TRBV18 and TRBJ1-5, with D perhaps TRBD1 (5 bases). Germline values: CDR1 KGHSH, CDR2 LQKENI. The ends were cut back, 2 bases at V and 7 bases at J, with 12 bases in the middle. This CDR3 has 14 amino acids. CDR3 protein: CASSPIRDGQPQHF. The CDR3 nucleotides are TGTGCCAGCTCACCAATCAGGGACGGACAGCCCCAGCATTTT.